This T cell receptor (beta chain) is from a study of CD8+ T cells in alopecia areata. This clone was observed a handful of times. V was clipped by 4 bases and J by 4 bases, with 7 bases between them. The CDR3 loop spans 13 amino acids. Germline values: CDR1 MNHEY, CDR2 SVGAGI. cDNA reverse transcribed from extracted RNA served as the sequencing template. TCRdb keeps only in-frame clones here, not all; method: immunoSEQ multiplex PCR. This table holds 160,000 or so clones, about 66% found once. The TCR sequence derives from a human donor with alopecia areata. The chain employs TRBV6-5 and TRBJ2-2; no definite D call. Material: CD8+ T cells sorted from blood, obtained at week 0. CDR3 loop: CASSSYRTGELFF. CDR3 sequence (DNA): TGTGCCAGCAGTTCTTACCGCACCGGGGAGCTGTTTTTT.